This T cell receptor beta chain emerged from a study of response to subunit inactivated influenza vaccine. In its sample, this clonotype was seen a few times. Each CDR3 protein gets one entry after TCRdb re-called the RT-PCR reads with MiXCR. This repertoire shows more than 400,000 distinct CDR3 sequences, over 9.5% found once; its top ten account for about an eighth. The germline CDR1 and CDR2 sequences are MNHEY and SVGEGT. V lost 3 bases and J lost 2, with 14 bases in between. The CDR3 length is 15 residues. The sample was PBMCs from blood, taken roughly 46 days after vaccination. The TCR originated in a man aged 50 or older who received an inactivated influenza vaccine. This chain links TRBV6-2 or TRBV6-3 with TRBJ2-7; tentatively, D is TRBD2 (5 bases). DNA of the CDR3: TGTGCCAGCAGTTATTTGCCAGCGGATGCCTACGAGCAGTACTTC. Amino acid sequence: CASSYLPADAYEQYF.